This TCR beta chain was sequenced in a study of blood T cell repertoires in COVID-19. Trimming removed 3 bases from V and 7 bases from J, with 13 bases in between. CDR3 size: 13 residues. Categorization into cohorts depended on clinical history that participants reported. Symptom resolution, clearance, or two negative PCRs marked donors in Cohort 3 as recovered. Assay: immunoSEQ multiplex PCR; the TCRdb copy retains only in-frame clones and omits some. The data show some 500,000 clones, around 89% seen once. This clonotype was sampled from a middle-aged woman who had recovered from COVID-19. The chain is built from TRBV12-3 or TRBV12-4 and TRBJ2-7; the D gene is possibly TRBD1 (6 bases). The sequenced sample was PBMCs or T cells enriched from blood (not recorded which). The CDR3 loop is CASSFQSQGEQYF. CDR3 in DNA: TGTGCCAGCAGTTTTCAATCGCAGGGGGAGCAGTACTTC.